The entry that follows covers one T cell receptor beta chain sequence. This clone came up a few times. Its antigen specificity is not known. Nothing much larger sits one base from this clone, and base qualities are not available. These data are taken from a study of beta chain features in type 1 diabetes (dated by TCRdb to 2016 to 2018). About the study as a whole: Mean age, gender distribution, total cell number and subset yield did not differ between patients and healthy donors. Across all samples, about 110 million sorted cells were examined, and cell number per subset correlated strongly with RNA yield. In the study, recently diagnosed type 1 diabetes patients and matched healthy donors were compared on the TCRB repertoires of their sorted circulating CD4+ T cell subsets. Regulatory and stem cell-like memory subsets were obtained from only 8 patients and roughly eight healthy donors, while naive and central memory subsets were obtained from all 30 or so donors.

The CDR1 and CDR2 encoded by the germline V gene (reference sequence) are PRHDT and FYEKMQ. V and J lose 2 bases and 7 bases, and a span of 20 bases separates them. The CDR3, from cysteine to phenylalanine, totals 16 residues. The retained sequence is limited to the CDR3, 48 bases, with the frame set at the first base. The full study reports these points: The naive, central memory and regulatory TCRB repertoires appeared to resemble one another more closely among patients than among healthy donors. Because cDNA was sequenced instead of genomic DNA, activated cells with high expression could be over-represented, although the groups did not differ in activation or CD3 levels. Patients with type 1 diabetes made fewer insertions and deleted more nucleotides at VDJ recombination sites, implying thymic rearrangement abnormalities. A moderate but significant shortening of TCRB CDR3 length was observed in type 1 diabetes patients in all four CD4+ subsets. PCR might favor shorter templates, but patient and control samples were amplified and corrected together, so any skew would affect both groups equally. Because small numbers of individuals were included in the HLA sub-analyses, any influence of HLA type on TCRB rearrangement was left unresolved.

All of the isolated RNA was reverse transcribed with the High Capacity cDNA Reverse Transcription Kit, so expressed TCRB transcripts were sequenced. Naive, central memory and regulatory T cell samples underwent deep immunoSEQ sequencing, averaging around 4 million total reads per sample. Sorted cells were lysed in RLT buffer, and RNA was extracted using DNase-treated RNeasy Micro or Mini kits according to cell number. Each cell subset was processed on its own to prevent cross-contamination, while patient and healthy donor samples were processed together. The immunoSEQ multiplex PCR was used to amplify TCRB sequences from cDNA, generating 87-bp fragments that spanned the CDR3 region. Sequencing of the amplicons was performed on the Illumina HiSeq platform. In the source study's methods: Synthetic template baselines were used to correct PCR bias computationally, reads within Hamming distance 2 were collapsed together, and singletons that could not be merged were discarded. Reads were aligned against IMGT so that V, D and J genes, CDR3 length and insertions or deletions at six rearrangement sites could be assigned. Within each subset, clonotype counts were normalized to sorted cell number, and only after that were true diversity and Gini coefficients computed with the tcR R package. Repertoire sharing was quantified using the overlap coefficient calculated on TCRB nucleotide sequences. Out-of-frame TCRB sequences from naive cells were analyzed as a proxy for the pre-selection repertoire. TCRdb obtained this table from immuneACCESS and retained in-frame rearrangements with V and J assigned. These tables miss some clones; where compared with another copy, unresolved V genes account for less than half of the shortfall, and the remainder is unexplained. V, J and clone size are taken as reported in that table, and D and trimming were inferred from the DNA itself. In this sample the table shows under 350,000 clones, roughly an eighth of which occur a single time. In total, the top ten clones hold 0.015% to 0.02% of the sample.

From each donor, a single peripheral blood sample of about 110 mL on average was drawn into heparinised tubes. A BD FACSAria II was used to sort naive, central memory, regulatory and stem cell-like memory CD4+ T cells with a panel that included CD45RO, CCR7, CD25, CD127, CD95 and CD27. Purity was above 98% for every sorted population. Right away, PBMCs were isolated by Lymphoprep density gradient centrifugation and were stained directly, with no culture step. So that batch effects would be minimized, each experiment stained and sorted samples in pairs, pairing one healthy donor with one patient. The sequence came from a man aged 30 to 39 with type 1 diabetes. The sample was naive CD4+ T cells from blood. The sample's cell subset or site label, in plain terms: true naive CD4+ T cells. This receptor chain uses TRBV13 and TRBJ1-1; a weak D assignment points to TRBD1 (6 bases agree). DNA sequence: TGTGCCAGCAGCTTACCGGCAGGGGATCTACATGGTGAAGCTTTCTTT. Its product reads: CASSLPAGDLHGEAFF.